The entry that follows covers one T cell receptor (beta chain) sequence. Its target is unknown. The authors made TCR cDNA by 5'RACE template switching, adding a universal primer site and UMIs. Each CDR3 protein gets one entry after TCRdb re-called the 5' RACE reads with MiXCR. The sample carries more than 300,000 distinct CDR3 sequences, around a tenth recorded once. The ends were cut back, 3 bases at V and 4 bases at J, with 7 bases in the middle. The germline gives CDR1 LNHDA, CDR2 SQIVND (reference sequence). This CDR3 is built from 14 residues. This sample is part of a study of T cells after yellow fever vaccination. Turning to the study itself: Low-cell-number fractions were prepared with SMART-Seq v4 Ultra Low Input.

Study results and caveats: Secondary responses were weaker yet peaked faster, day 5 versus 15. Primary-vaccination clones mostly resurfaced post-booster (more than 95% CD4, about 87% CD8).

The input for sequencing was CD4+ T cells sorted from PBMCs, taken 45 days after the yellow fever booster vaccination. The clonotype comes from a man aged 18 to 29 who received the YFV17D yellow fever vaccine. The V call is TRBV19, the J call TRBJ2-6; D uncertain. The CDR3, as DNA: TGTGCCAGTAGTATTACCACCGGGGCCAACGTCCTGACTTTC. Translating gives CASSITTGANVLTF.